The 20 T cell receptor beta chains reported below all come from one sample, sequenced in a study of blood T cell repertoires in COVID-19. Assay: immunoSEQ multiplex PCR; the TCRdb copy retains only in-frame clones and omits some. This table has around 67,000 clones, around nine tenths appearing once. Source material: peripheral blood. The origin of the receptors is an elderly woman with acute or convalescent COVID-19.

The rearrangement links TRBV3-1 (or the pseudogene TRBV3-2) to TRBJ2-5; maybe TRBD2 (5 bases). V was trimmed by 4 bases and J by 5 bases, leaving 20 bases between them. Germline loops: CDR1 LGHDT, CDR2 YNNKEL (reference sequence). CDR3 length: 16 amino acids. CDR3 region: CASSRLASTGVETQYF. The CDR3 DNA reads TGTGCCAGCAGCCGCTTAGCGAGCACGGGCGTGGAGACCCAGTACTTC.

V is TRBV5-1 and J is TRBJ2-2, with TRBD2 identical over 9 bases. This CDR3 contains 14 residues. Germline loops: CDR1 SGHRS, CDR2 YFSETQ. Trimming took 7 bases from V and 2 from J; bases not matched to a gene: 3. The CDR3 bases are TGCGCCAGCTCTAGCGGGGACAACACCGGGGAGCTGTTTTTT. The encoded protein is CASSSGDNTGELFF.

The CDR3 DNA reads TGTGCCACCAGTGGGTCCGGGAACGAGCAGTACTTC. Protein: CATSGSGNEQYF. This chain connects TRBV24-1 to TRBJ2-7, with a possible D match to TRBD2 (5 bases). Trimming removed 5 bases at V and 5 bases at J, with 9 bases between. The CDR3 loop spans 12 amino acids. Per the germline V gene, CDR1 is KGHDR and CDR2 is SFDVKD.

The chain combines TRBV19 with TRBJ1-5; D gene unclear. V lost 7 bases and J lost 0, with 13 bases in between. The CDR3 loop spans 15 amino acids. The germline V gene has CDR1 LNHDA and CDR2 SQIVND (reference sequence). CDR3 loop: CASTIYWSSNQPQHF. As DNA, the CDR3 is TGTGCCAGTACGATATATTGGAGTAGCAATCAGCCCCAGCATTTT.

This clone was counted once. This rearrangement joins TRBV11-2 to TRBJ2-5; weak D call: TRBD1 (5 bases). CDR1 is SGHAT, CDR2 FQNNGV, per germline. Trimming removed 4 bases from V and 7 bases from J, with 16 bases in between. This CDR3 is built from 14 residues. CDR3 loop: CASSWGRESVTQYF. CDR3 in DNA: TGTGCCAGCAGCTGGGGCAGGGAAAGCGTGACCCAGTACTTC.

The gene calls are TRBV12-3 or TRBV12-4 and TRBJ1-2, with 7 nucleotides matching TRBD1. The CDR3 runs 11 residues. J lost 4 bases, V lost 8 bases, and 1 base had no gene match. The CDR3 protein is CASSGGYGYTF. The CDR3 DNA follows: TGTGCCAGCTCAGGGGGCTATGGCTACACCTTC.

This chain uses TRBV7-8 with TRBJ1-1, with 10 bases aligning to TRBD1. CDR1 and CDR2 (germline): SGHVS, FQNEAQ. The trim removed 5 bases at V and 6 bases at J, leaving 9 bases unmatched. CDR3 size: 15 residues. CDR3 amino acids: CASSAQTGGIAEAFF. The CDR3 DNA sequence: TGTGCCAGCAGCGCCCAGACAGGGGGCATTGCTGAAGCTTTCTTT.

The V call is TRBV6-6, the J call TRBJ2-3, with 9 bases aligning to TRBD1. Trimming took 6 bases from V and 3 from J; bases not matched to a gene: 7. The germline V gene encodes CDR1 MNHNY and CDR2 SVGAGI (reference sequence). CDR3 size: 15 residues. CDR3 amino acids: CASRNRGLGTDTQYF. DNA of the CDR3: TGTGCCAGCAGGAACAGGGGGCTCGGAACAGATACGCAGTATTTT.

V usage is TRBV7-2 and J usage is TRBJ1-4, with D unresolved. CDR3 length: 13 residues. Between the trimmed V and J ends, which lost 9 bases and 6 bases, there was a span of 14 bases. Germline V gene lookup returns CDR1 SGHTA and CDR2 FQGNSA. The DNA of the CDR3 is TGTGCCAGGGCCCCGCCCCTGGATGAAAAACTGTTTTTT. It translates to CARAPPLDEKLFF.

The chain combines TRBV7-9 with TRBJ2-1, with TRBD2 as a possible D gene (5 bases). The CDR3 length is 17 residues. Trimming took 4 bases from V and 5 from J, leaving 21 bases between them. From germline, CDR1 is SEHNR and CDR2 FQNEAQ (reference sequence). The CDR3: CASSSPRSGVPHNEQFF. The CDR3 bases are TGTGCCAGCAGCTCTCCAAGAAGCGGAGTCCCCCACAATGAGCAGTTCTTC.

The rearrangement uses TRBV7-9 and TRBJ1-1; tentative D call: TRBD1 (5 bases). V was cut by 1 base and J by 4 bases, with 10 bases left in between. The germline gives CDR1 SEHNR, CDR2 FQNEAQ (reference sequence). CDR3 size: 14 residues. The CDR3 is CASSLVQGTTEAFF. DNA of the CDR3: TGTGCCAGCAGCTTAGTTCAGGGCACCACTGAAGCTTTCTTT.

The J gene is TRBJ1-5, the V gene TRBV6-5; no clear D. CDR1 is MNHEY and CDR2 is SVGAGI in the germline V gene. With 2 bases removed from V and 6 bases from J, the gap between germline ends came to 14 bases. This CDR3 has 15 residues. The CDR3 DNA sequence: TGTGCCAGCAGTTACGGGCCCGAGCGGAGTCAGCCCCAGCATTTT. This translates into CASSYGPERSQPQHF.

The gene calls are TRBV24-1 and TRBJ1-4, with D maybe TRBD1 (5 bases). The CDR3 has 15 residues. V lost 3 bases to trimming and J lost 6 bases, with 13 bases between them. Germline lookup yields CDR1 KGHDR and CDR2 SFDVKD. The CDR3 is CATSDAKGGDEKLFF. For the CDR3, the DNA is TGTGCCACCAGTGATGCGAAAGGAGGGGATGAAAAACTGTTTTTT.

CDR3 sequence (DNA): TGTGCCAGCAGCCAGGCAGGGGTGACCCAGTACTTC. This sequence encodes CASSQAGVTQYF. This chain connects TRBV3-1 (or the pseudogene TRBV3-2) to TRBJ2-5, with D perhaps matching TRBD1 (6 bases). The CDR3 runs to 12 residues. From germline, CDR1 is LGHDT and CDR2 YNNKEL (reference sequence). Trimming pared 3 bases from V and 7 bases from J, leaving 9 bases between.

The gene calls are TRBV2 and TRBJ2-1, with D tentatively TRBD2 (5 bases). Trimming removed 7 bases from V and 7 bases from J, with 20 bases in between. The CDR3 covers 15 residues. The germline gives CDR1 SNHLY, CDR2 FYNNEI. This CDR3 is CASTLIRGNSNEQFF. CDR3 bases: TGTGCCAGCACCTTAATCCGGGGTAATAGTAATGAGCAGTTCTTC.

The CDR3 DNA sequence: TGTGCCAGCAAAGGGGCGAACGAAGCTTTCTTT. The encoded protein is CASKGANEAFF. The J gene is TRBJ1-1, the V gene TRBV6-6, with a tentative D call TRBD1 (5 bases). Germline-derived CDR1 and CDR2 are MNHNY and SVGAGI (reference sequence). This CDR3 is 11 amino acids long. Trimming pared 7 bases from V and 8 bases from J, leaving 11 bases between.

The J gene is TRBJ1-5, the V gene TRBV15; 7 positions match TRBD1. The CDR3 contains 15 residues. The V gene's germline CDR1 is LNHNV and CDR2 YYDKDF (reference sequence). With 7 bases clipped from V and 7 bases from J, the junction kept 13 bases outside the gene matches. The CDR3 nucleotides read TGTGCCACCAAGGAAGGGACAGACTTAGGGCAGCCCCAGCATTTT. The encoded protein is CATKEGTDLGQPQHF. Using reference TRBV15 and TRBJ1-5 for the parts outside the CDR3, the full variable domain is DAMVIQNPRYQVTQFGKPVTLSCSQTLNHNVMYWYQQKSSQAPKLLFHYYDKDFNNEADTPDNFQSRRPNTSFCFLDIRSPGLGDTAMYLCATKEGTDLGQPQHFGDGTRLSIL.

The chain's CDR3 is CASSNRELNEQFF. In DNA, the CDR3 is TGTGCCAGCAGCAACAGAGAGTTGAATGAGCAGTTCTTC. The chain uses TRBV11-1 and TRBJ2-1; unclear D gene. Germline-derived CDR1 and CDR2 are SGHAT and FQDESV (reference sequence). CDR3 length equals 13 residues. V shed 5 bases and J shed 7 bases, with 12 bases lying between them.

In this sample, this clone turned up a few times. The V gene is TRBV5-5, the J gene TRBJ1-2; D gene ambiguous. Trimming removed 3 bases at V and 4 bases at J, with 10 bases between. The CDR3 consists of 13 residues. Germline CDR1 is SGHKS and CDR2 is YYEKEE (reference sequence). The CDR3 loop reads CASSSGPGYGYTF. The CDR3 bases are TGTGCCAGCAGCTCGGGTCCGGGCTATGGCTACACCTTC.

V is TRBV12-3 or TRBV12-4 and J is TRBJ2-7; D gene unclear. The V end was cut by 5 bases, the J end by 5 bases, with 7 bases between. The CDR3 spans 11 residues. CDR3 sequence reads: CASSLTNEQYF. CDR3 nucleotides: TGTGCCAGCAGTCTTACTAACGAGCAGTACTTC.